The 13 T cell receptor beta chains below all came from one sample that was sequenced in a study of cytomegalovirus exposure and HLA in healthy donors. With 60 Vbeta and 13 Jbeta primers, the PCR was carried out. Libraries were prepared by immunoSEQ multiplex PCR; TCRdb keeps only in-frame clonotypes and omits some of them. Among 160,000 or so clones, over 60% were seen once, and the ten largest hold around 5.7%. Sequenced sample: PBMCs. The receptor source for this set is a man aged 35-49 years in good health and CMV-seronegative.

The chain has TRBV4-3 and TRBJ1-5; the D gene is possibly TRBD1 (6 bases). Trimming took off 0 bases at V and 6 bases at J, with 12 bases between the two ends. Germline-derived CDR1 and CDR2 are LGHNA and YSLEER. The CDR3 runs 15 residues. CDR3 nucleotide sequence: TGCGCCAGCAGCCAAGACCACAGGGCGAGTCAGCCCCAGCATTTT. Encoded protein: CASSQDHRASQPQHF.

The rearrangement joins TRBV5-4 to TRBJ2-5; no clear D gene. The CDR3 contains 16 residues. V was pared by 4 bases and J by 0 bases, with 16 bases between. From germline, CDR1 is SGHNT and CDR2 YYREEE (reference sequence). CDR3 loop: CASSGPLLGYQETQYF. The CDR3 nucleotides read TGTGCCAGCAGCGGGCCTTTATTGGGCTACCAAGAGACCCAGTACTTC.

The chain links TRBV27 to TRBJ2-1; 7 bases are a match to TRBD1. V lost 4 bases, J lost 4 bases, and 4 bases stayed unmatched. This CDR3 is 14 amino acids long. CDR1 is MNHEY and CDR2 is SMNVEV in the germline V gene (reference sequence). As DNA, the CDR3 is TGTGCCAGCAGTTCGGGACAGACGTACAATGAGCAGTTCTTC. Its translation: CASSSGQTYNEQFF.

This clone showed up just once. The chain couples TRBV7-9 to TRBJ2-2; tentative D call: TRBD2 (6 bases). V was shortened by 1 base and J by 4 bases, with 10 bases between the two germline ends. Germline V gene lookup returns CDR1 SEHNR and CDR2 FQNEAQ (reference sequence). This CDR3 has 15 amino acids. This CDR3 is CASSLVRGLTGELFF. CDR3 nucleotides: TGTGCCAGCAGCTTAGTTAGGGGACTCACCGGGGAGCTGTTTTTT.

This clone appeared a few times. The chain's CDR3 is CARKRGGDGELFF. The CDR3 bases are TGTGCCAGAAAGCGGGGGGGAGACGGGGAGCTGTTTTTT. J is TRBJ2-2 and V is TRBV2, with TRBD2 matching 10 bases. In germline, CDR1 is SNHLY, CDR2 FYNNEI. The CDR3 length is 13 residues. V shed 9 bases, J shed 7 bases, and the junction held 5 bases outside the gene matches.

V is TRBV5-1 and J is TRBJ2-7, with 9 bases aligning to TRBD2. Germline-derived CDR1 and CDR2 are SGHRS and YFSETQ. The CDR3 runs to 15 residues. V was clipped by 0 bases and J by 4 bases; unmatched bases: 5. The CDR3 coding sequence is TGCGCCAGCAGCTTGGAGGGCGGGAGGGCTTACGAGCAGTACTTC. Its protein product is CASSLEGGRAYEQYF.

The rearrangement uses TRBV7-2 and TRBJ2-5; possible D gene TRBD1, 6 bases. There are 13 residues in the CDR3. V gave up 9 bases and J gave up 5 bases, with 16 bases separating them. Germline-derived CDR1 and CDR2 are SGHTA and FQGNSA. CDR3 residues: CASASGQSETQYF. DNA of the CDR3: TGTGCCAGTGCTTCCGGACAGTCGGAGACCCAGTACTTC.

V and J are TRBV15 and TRBJ1-1; maybe TRBD1 (6 bases). The CDR3 loop spans 14 amino acids. The V and J ends lost 0 bases and 3 bases respectively, with 8 bases between them. Germline V gives CDR1 LNHNV, CDR2 YYDKDF (reference sequence). This chain's CDR3 is CATSRDRGHTEAFF. The CDR3 coding sequence is TGTGCCACCAGCAGAGACAGGGGACACACTGAAGCTTTCTTT.

The chain uses TRBV6-1 and TRBJ1-3, with 7 bases identical to TRBD1. The V and J ends lost 6 bases and 6 bases, in that order; junction bases with no gene match: 8. This CDR3 region has 14 residues. Germline CDR1 MNHNS, CDR2 SASEGT. CDR3 in DNA: TGTGCCAGCAGCCGACAGGGTGGAGAAAACACCATATATTTT. It codes for CASSRQGGENTIYF.

This clone was seen a handful of times. The chain has TRBV5-5 and TRBJ1-1; no firm D call. Germline V lookup: CDR1 SGHKS, CDR2 YYEKEE (reference sequence). V was cut by 0 bases and J by 9 bases, with 18 bases left in between. The CDR3 has 15 residues. The DNA for the CDR3 is TGTGCCAGCAGCTTGGATGGGTGGGCCGTCGGGAAAGCTTTCTTT. It translates to CASSLDGWAVGKAFF.

There are many counts of this clone. V and J are TRBV5-6 and TRBJ1-2, with TRBD1 matching 11 bases. From germline, CDR1 is SGHDT and CDR2 YYEEEE. This CDR3 is 16 amino acids long. The trim removed 5 bases at V and 4 bases at J, leaving 10 bases unmatched. The CDR3 nucleotides are TGTGCCAGCAGGCCATGGGACAGGGGGGACTTCTATGGCTACACCTTC. This gives the protein CASRPWDRGDFYGYTF.

The rearrangement joins TRBV5-6 to TRBJ1-3; 8 bases match TRBD1. The V gene's germline CDR1 is SGHDT and CDR2 YYEEEE. The CDR3 loop spans 13 amino acids. V was pared by 3 bases and J by 7 bases, with 3 bases of the junction left unmatched. CDR3 loop: CASSSQGGNTIYF. The CDR3 DNA reads as TGTGCCAGCAGCTCACAGGGGGGGAACACCATATATTTT. Combining the CDR3 with reference TRBV5-6 and TRBJ1-3 gives the whole variable domain DAGVTQSPTHLIKTRGQQVTLRCSPKSGHDTVSWYQQALGQGPQFIFQYYEEEERQRGNFPDRFSGHQFPNYSSELNVNALLLGDSALYLCASSSQGGNTIYFGEGSWLTVV.

This clone was picked up one time. This chain connects TRBV5-1 to TRBJ2-2; weak D call: TRBD2 (6 bases). Per the germline V gene, CDR1 is SGHRS and CDR2 is YFSETQ. Deletions cut 4 bases from V and 3 bases from J, with 13 bases between. This CDR3 comprises 15 residues. The CDR3 nucleotides are TGCGCCAGCAGCGTCGGGACTTATGACACCGGGGAGCTGTTTTTT. Translation gives CASSVGTYDTGELFF.